This T cell receptor (beta chain) was recorded in a study of T-cell memory formation after mild COVID-19. Study in general: Largely, the TCR clusters proved donor specific. Regarding the study as a whole: Clones from the second wave (peaking day 37) had unconfirmed SARS-CoV-2 specificity. Among CD4+ contracting clones, most were CM and EM, and CD8+ ones EMRA.

TCRdb called the 5' RACE reads again in MiXCR, with one record for every CDR3 protein. The data show about 320,000 distinct CDR3 sequences, more than 13% seen once. V was clipped by 6 bases and J by 9 bases, with 16 bases between them. The CDR3 is 13 amino acids. Germline V gene sequence: CDR1 SGHRS, CDR2 YFSETQ. Comment on this clonotype: Its specificity is not known.

The rearrangement links TRBV5-1 to TRBJ2-1, with D possibly TRBD2 on 6 matching bases. Specimen: PBMCs or a T cell subset sorted from them (not recorded which). The sequence was collected from a man younger than 30 who had mild COVID-19 (a few samples of this study predate the infection). Cell type and time point are not known. The CDR3 DNA follows: TGCGCCAGCACTCCCGGCGGGGCCGGTGAGCAGTTCTTC. Encoded protein: CASTPGGAGEQFF.